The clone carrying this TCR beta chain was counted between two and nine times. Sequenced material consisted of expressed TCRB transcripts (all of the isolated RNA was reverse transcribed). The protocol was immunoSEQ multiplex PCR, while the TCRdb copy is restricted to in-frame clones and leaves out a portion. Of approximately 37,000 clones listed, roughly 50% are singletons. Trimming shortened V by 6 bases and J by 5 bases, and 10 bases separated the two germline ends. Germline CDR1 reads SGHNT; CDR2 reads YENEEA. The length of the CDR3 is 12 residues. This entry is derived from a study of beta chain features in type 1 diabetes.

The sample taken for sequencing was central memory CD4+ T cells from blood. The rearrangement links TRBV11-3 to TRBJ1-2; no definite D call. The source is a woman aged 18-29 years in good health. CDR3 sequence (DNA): TGTGCCAGCAGTGAGGTACGATATGGCTACACCTTC. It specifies CASSEVRYGYTF.